This T cell receptor (beta chain) appears in the sequencing data of a study of blood T cells in healthy people across ages. Trimming at V came to 4 bases and at J to 5 bases, leaving 10 bases not matched to a gene. This CDR3 spans 15 amino acids. Germline CDR1 reads SGHRS; CDR2 reads YFSETQ. PCR was performed a second time for about 7 to 11 cycles using a sample-barcoded 5' primer and a J-beta primer mix. One entry per CDR3 protein, called by TCRdb with MiXCR from the 5' RACE reads. The sample lists over 600,000 distinct CDR3 sequences, more than 35% occurring once. This clonotype has a count of ten or more.

The rearrangement uses TRBV5-1 and TRBJ2-7; TRBD1 agrees at 9 bases. The sample comprised blood. The receptor's source is a man older than 75 in good health. CDR3: CASSHSGTGSDEQYF. In nucleotides, the CDR3 is TGCGCCAGCAGCCACTCCGGGACAGGGAGTGACGAGCAGTACTTC. The whole variable domain, filled in from reference TRBV5-1 and TRBJ2-7, reads KAGVTQTPRYLIKTRGQQVTLSCSPISGHRSVSWYQQTPGQGLQFLFEYFSETQRNKGNFPGRFSGRQFSNSRSEMNVSTLELGDSALYLCASSHSGTGSDEQYFGPGTRLTVT.